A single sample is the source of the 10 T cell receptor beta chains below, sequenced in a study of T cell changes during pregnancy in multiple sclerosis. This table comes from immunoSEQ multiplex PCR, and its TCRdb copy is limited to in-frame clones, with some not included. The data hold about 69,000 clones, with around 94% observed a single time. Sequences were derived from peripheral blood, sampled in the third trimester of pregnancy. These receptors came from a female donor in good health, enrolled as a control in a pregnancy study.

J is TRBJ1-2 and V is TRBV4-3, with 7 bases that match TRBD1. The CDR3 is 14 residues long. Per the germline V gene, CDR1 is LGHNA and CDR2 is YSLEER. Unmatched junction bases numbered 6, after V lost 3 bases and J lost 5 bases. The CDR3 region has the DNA TGCGCCAGCAGCCAGGAGACAGGGACGTATGGCTACACCTTC. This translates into CASSQETGTYGYTF.

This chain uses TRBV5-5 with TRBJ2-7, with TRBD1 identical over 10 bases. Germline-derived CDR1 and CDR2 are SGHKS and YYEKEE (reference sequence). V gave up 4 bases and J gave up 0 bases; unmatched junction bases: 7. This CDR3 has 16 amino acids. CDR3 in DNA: TGTGCCAGCAGCCTATTCCGGGACAGGGGCTCCTACGAGCAGTACTTC. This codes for CASSLFRDRGSYEQYF.

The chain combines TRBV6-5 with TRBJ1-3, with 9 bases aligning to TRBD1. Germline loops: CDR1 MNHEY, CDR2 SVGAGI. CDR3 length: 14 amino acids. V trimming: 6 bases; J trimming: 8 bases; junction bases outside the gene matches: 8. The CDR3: CASRSGQGRDTIYF. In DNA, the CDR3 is TGTGCCAGCAGATCCGGACAGGGGAGGGACACCATATATTTT.

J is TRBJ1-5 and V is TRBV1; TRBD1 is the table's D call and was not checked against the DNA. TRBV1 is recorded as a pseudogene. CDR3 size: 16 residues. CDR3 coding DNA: TGCACCAGCAGCCACCACGGACAGAATAGCAATCAGCCCCAGCATTTT. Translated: CTSSHHGQNSNQPQHF.

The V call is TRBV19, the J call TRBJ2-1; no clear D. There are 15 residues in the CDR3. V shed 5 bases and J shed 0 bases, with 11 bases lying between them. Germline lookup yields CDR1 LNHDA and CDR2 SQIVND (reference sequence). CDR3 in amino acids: CASSGRSGSYNEQFF. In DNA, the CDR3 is TGTGCCAGTAGTGGTAGATCGGGCTCCTACAATGAGCAGTTCTTC.

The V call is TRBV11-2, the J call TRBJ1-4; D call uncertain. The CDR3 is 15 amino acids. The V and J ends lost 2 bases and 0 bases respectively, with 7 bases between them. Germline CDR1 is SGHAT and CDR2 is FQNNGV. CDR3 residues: CASSLMQATNEKLFF. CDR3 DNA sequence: TGTGCCAGCAGCTTAATGCAGGCAACTAATGAAAAACTGTTTTTT.

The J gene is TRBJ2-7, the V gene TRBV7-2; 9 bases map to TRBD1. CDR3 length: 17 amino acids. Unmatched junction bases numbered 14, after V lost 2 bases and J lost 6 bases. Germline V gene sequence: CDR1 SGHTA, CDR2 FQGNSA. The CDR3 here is CASSLLPTSQGAGEQYF. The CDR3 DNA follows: TGTGCCAGCAGCTTATTACCCACATCACAGGGGGCGGGCGAGCAGTACTTC.

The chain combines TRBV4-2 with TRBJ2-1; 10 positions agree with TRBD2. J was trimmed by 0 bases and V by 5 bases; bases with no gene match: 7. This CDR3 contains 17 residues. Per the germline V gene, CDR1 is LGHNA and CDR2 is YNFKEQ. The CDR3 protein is CASSSSGGESSYNEQFF. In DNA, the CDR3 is TGTGCCAGCAGCTCGAGCGGGGGGGAGAGCTCCTACAATGAGCAGTTCTTC.

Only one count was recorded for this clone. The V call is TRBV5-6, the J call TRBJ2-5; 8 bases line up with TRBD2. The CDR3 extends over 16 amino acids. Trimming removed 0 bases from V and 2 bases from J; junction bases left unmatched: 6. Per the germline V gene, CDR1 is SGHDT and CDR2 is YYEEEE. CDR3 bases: TGTGCCAGCAGCTTGGCAGCTAGCGGGCCACAAGAGACCCAGTACTTC. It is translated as CASSLAASGPQETQYF.

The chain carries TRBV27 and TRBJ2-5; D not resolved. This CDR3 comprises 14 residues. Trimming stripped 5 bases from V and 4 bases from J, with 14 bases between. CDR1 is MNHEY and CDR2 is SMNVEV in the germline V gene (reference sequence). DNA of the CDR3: TGTGCCAGCAGTGCGCCTTCAGAGGTAGAGACCCAGTACTTC. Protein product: CASSAPSEVETQYF.